The 28 T cell receptor beta chains listed next were all sequenced from one sample in a study of regulatory T cells in long-lasting Graves disease. Assembly of TCR beta libraries relied on iRepertoire HTBI primers together with Arm-PCR of CDR3 regions. TCRdb called the multiplex PCR reads again in MiXCR, with one record for every CDR3 protein. Of about 220,000 distinct CDR3 sequences in the sample, 15% to 20% were seen once. Stated time point: newly diagnosed GD, antithyroid drugs for less than 3 months. PBMC RNA served as the TCR library source. The sample in question was peripheral blood mononuclear cells (PBMCs), obtained at new diagnosis, from a patient treated with antithyroid drugs. Source of these receptors: a female donor with Graves disease.

The sample holds one count of this clonotype. This chain joins TRBV28 and TRBJ2-3; D gene uncertain. Germline V lookup: CDR1 MDHEN, CDR2 SYDVKM. V shed 5 bases and J shed 0 bases, with 9 bases lying between them. The CDR3 length is 14 residues. The DNA of the CDR3 is TGTGCCAGCAGTAGAAAACCAAGCACAGATACGCAGTATTTT. It specifies CASSRKPSTDTQYF.

This chain links TRBV11-3 with TRBJ2-7; 13 positions match TRBD2. This CDR3 has 17 amino acids. V trimming: 2 bases; J trimming: 5 bases; junction bases outside the gene matches: 9. From germline, CDR1 is SGHNT and CDR2 YENEEA. The CDR3 loop is CASSLQGLAGARDEQYF. Here the CDR3 DNA reads TGTGCCAGCAGCTTACAAGGACTAGCGGGAGCGAGGGACGAGCAGTACTTC.

This clonotype was seen ten or more times. The chain recombines TRBV11-3 with TRBJ2-5, with TRBD2 identical over 7 bases. This CDR3 region has 15 residues. Germline V gene sequence: CDR1 SGHNT, CDR2 YENEEA. The V gene end was trimmed by 1 base and the J gene end by 1 base; junction bases not matched to a gene: 3. The CDR3 DNA is TGTGCCAGCAGCTTAGGGGGGGGTTCCCAAGAGACCCAGTACTTC. Translated, it gives CASSLGGGSQETQYF.

A few counts support this clonotype. This may be a read error: a much more frequent sequence differs by one nucleotide. The chain joins TRBV28 to TRBJ2-5, with D possibly TRBD1 on 6 matching bases. Germline V CDR1 and CDR2: MDHEN, SYDVKM. This CDR3 has 14 residues. CDR3 coding DNA: TGTGCCAGCAGCCTCAACGCAGGGGAAGAGACCCAGCACTTC. Its translation is CASSLNAGEETQHF.

This clonotype was recorded once. The chain carries TRBV10-3 and TRBJ1-3; D not certain. CDR1 and CDR2 (germline): ENHRY, SYGVKD. V lost 10 bases to trimming and J lost 0 bases, with 16 bases between them. The CDR3 contains 15 residues. The CDR3 protein is CASRPGRLSGNTIYF. The CDR3, as DNA: TGTGCCAGCAGGCCAGGACGTCTCTCTGGAAACACCATATATTTT.

The rearrangement joins TRBV27 to TRBJ2-3, with 11 nucleotides matching TRBD2. Germline V lookup: CDR1 MNHEY, CDR2 SMNVEV (reference sequence). The CDR3 is 18 residues long. Trimming removed 5 bases from V and 5 bases from J; junction bases left unmatched: 15. In nucleotides, the CDR3 is TGTGCCAGCAGTACAACCTCGGGACTAGCGGTGGGTAGAGATACGCAGTATTTT. Translating it yields CASSTTSGLAVGRDTQYF.

This clonotype was seen ten or more times. The V call is TRBV6-1, the J call TRBJ1-1; 7 bases align to TRBD1. This CDR3 comprises 14 residues. After removal of 8 bases from V and 1 base from J, the junction contained 7 bases not matched to a gene. Looked up from germline, CDR1 is MNHNS and CDR2 is SASEGT. The CDR3 region is CASLRDRANTEAFF. Here the CDR3 DNA reads TGTGCCAGCCTTCGTGACAGGGCGAACACTGAAGCTTTCTTT.

In regard to this clonotype: A junction boundary mismatches the germline segment, possibly from a read error. The chain uses TRBV12-3 or TRBV12-4 and TRBJ2-3; TRBD2 agrees at 9 bases. The CDR3 contains 15 residues. The CDR3: CASSETSGITDTQYF. CDR3 sequence (DNA): TGCGCCAGCAGTGAGACTAGCGGAATCACAGATACGCAGTATTTT.

This clonotype appeared many times. The chain recombines TRBV19 with TRBJ2-1, with no clear D. Trimming took off 5 bases at V and 0 bases at J, with 11 bases between the two ends. Germline V gene data show CDR1 as LNHDA and CDR2 as SQIVND (reference sequence). This CDR3 comprises 15 residues. The CDR3 coding sequence is TGTGCCAGTAGTGAAGGGTTGAGCTCCTACAATGAGCAGTTCTTC. It codes for CASSEGLSSYNEQFF.

This clonotype was detected a few times. V gene TRBV13 combines with J gene TRBJ1-3; D might be TRBD1 (6 bases). Germline V CDR1 and CDR2: PRHDT, FYEKMQ (reference sequence). Trimming left V 7 bases short and J 9 bases short, with 16 bases between. The CDR3 is 13 amino acids. The CDR3 bases are TGTGCCAGCAACAGGGCTGGATGGGGCACCATATATTTT. It translates to CASNRAGWGTIYF. Filled out from reference TRBV13 and TRBJ1-3, the complete variable domain reads AAGVIQSPRHLIKEKRETATLKCYPIPRHDTVYWYQQGPGQDPQFLISFYEKMQSDKGSIPDRFSAQQFSDYHSELNMSSLELGDSALYFCASNRAGWGTIYFGEGSWLTVV.

This clonotype was seen many times. The genes are TRBV12-3 or TRBV12-4 and TRBJ1-1, with 8 nucleotides matching TRBD1. This CDR3 is built from 14 residues. V dropped 6 bases and J dropped 1; count of bases not matched to a gene: 4. The CDR3 DNA follows: TGTGCCAGCAGACCTGACAGGGGGAACACTGAAGCTTTCTTT. Translating it yields CASRPDRGNTEAFF.

This clonotype was observed at least ten times. The chain couples TRBV4-3 to TRBJ2-2; D call uncertain. Trimming stripped 0 bases from V and 4 bases from J, with 12 bases between. Germline-derived CDR1 and CDR2 are LGHNA and YSLEER. CDR3 size: 16 residues. Here the CDR3 reads CASSQDNTLITGELFF. The CDR3 DNA reads TGCGCCAGCAGCCAAGATAATACCCTCATCACCGGGGAGCTGTTTTTT.

There are many counts of this clonotype. This chain uses TRBV7-2 with TRBJ2-1, with 7 bases lining up with TRBD2. V shed 2 bases, J shed 0 bases, and the junction held 4 bases outside the gene matches. This CDR3 has 16 residues. The germline V gene has CDR1 SGHTA and CDR2 FQGNSA. CDR3 region: CASSLTAGVSYNEQFF. CDR3 DNA: TGTGCCAGCAGCTTAACGGCGGGAGTCTCCTACAATGAGCAGTTCTTC.

The CDR3 spells CASSPQTGNNEQFF. DNA of the CDR3: TGTGCCAGCAGTCCTCAGACTGGAAACAATGAGCAGTTCTTC. The chain joins TRBV6-1 to TRBJ2-1; D is unclear. The CDR3 has 14 amino acids. Germline CDR1 reads MNHNS; CDR2 reads SASEGT. Trimming removed 5 bases at V and 5 bases at J, with 13 bases between.

This clonotype was picked up many times. This chain joins TRBV18 and TRBJ2-1; D might be TRBD2 (5 bases). This CDR3 contains 13 residues. V lost 3 bases and J 7 bases, leaving 10 bases between the germline ends. Germline values: CDR1 KGHSH, CDR2 LQKENI. The CDR3 DNA sequence: TGTGCCAGCTCACCCGGGGTTGCGAATGAGCAGTTCTTC. It is translated as CASSPGVANEQFF. The whole variable domain, remainder taken from reference TRBV18 and TRBJ2-1, is NAGVMQNPRHLVRRRGQEARLRCSPMKGHSHVYWYRQLPEEGLKFMVYLQKENIIDESGMPKERFSAEFPKEGPSILRIQQVVRGDSAAYFCASSPGVANEQFFGPGTRLTVL.

About this clonotype itself: A much bigger clone sits one base away, suggesting this may be a read error. This chain links TRBV12-3 or TRBV12-4 with TRBJ2-2; D is perhaps TRBD1 (6 bases). This CDR3 comprises 15 residues. V was trimmed by 5 bases and J by 9 bases, leaving 19 bases between them. The chain's CDR3 is CASSSHREGARELFF. In DNA form, the CDR3 reads TGTGCCAGCAGTAGCCACAGGGAAGGCGCCAGGGAGCTGTTTTTT.

This clonotype has a count of ten or more. The chain joins TRBV19 to TRBJ2-1; D remains ambiguous. The CDR3 runs to 14 residues. Germline V gene lookup returns CDR1 LNHDA and CDR2 SQIVND (reference sequence). V gave up 0 bases and J gave up 4 bases, with 7 bases separating them. CDR3 protein: CASSIDAEYNEQFF. The CDR3 nucleotides read TGTGCCAGTAGTATAGATGCAGAGTACAATGAGCAGTTCTTC.

This clonotype was detected ten times or more. The CDR3 DNA reads TGCGCCAGCAGCTCGTCCGGGCGAAGCCCTGGAAACACCATATATTTT. It translates to CASSSSGRSPGNTIYF. The chain recombines TRBV5-1 with TRBJ1-3; D is undetermined. This CDR3 spans 16 amino acids. Germline assignment: CDR1 SGHRS and CDR2 YFSETQ. The ends were cut back, 3 bases at V and 2 bases at J, with 15 bases in the middle.

This clonotype was found many times. The chain employs TRBV27 and TRBJ2-2; 9 bases match TRBD1. There are 16 residues in the CDR3. Trimming at V came to 6 bases and at J to 3 bases, leaving 8 bases not matched to a gene. Germline-derived CDR1 and CDR2 are MNHEY and SMNVEV (reference sequence). In DNA, the CDR3 is TGTGCCAGCAGGACACAGGGGGCGCAGGACACCGGGGAGCTGTTTTTT. It translates to CASRTQGAQDTGELFF.

This clonotype was counted only a few times. The chain couples TRBV20-1 to TRBJ2-3; TRBD2 aligns across 10 bases. With V trimmed by 1 base and J by 1 base, 5 bases remained unmatched. The CDR3 is 16 residues long. The germline V gene has CDR1 DFQATT and CDR2 SNEGSKA (reference sequence). In DNA, the CDR3 is TGCAGTGCTAGAGCCACTAGCGGGATCCGCACAGATACGCAGTATTTT. Translation gives CSARATSGIRTDTQYF.

Many counts were recorded for this clonotype. This chain links TRBV10-3 with TRBJ1-2; tentatively, D is TRBD1 (5 bases). Germline lookup yields CDR1 ENHRY and CDR2 SYGVKD. The V gene lost 3 bases and the J gene lost 3 bases, with 11 bases spanning the gap. CDR3 length: 14 amino acids. The CDR3 loop is CAISDPGLDYGYTF. The CDR3 region has the DNA TGTGCCATCAGTGATCCAGGGCTGGACTATGGCTACACCTTC.

This clonotype was recorded at least ten times. The chain joins TRBV7-8 to TRBJ2-1; TRBD1 matches 7 bases. This CDR3 is built from 14 residues. The trim removed 5 bases at V and 7 bases at J, leaving 8 bases unmatched. CDR1 and CDR2 from the germline V gene are SGHVS and FQNEAQ. The CDR3 DNA sequence: TGTGCCAGCAGCGGTGGGACAGTGGGGAATGAGCAGTTCTTC. Encoded protein: CASSGGTVGNEQFF.

About this clonotype itself: Possible read error: a much larger clone is one base away. The rearrangement uses TRBV28 and TRBJ2-4; D might be TRBD2 (6 bases). The germline CDR1 and CDR2 sequences are MDHEN and SYDVKM. This CDR3 is built from 12 residues. In DNA form, the CDR3 reads TGTGCCAGCAGTGATACCCGGGACTCCTGGTTCTTC. It codes for CASSDTRDSWFF.

This clonotype was seen ten or more times. The V call is TRBV6-1, the J call TRBJ2-5; D is perhaps TRBD1 or TRBD2 (6 bases each). The V gene's germline CDR1 is MNHNS and CDR2 SASEGT. Trimming pared 5 bases from V and 5 bases from J, leaving 12 bases between. The length of the CDR3 is 13 residues. This CDR3 is CASSIPGAETQYF. The CDR3 nucleotides read TGTGCCAGCAGTATCCCGGGGGCTGAGACCCAGTACTTC.

The rearrangement links TRBV4-1 to TRBJ2-1, with 11 positions matching TRBD2. This CDR3 has 16 residues. Germline CDR1 and CDR2: MGHRA and YSYEKL. Trimming cost V 6 bases and J 2 bases; bases outside gene matches: 6. The chain's CDR3 is CASRDRTSGPYNEQFF. DNA of the CDR3: TGCGCCAGCAGAGACCGGACTAGCGGGCCCTACAATGAGCAGTTCTTC.

This clonotype was recorded many times. The chain employs TRBV24-1 and TRBJ2-1, with TRBD1 as a possible D gene (5 bases). CDR1 KGHDR and CDR2 SFDVKD come from the germline V gene. This CDR3 has 17 residues. V lost 4 bases and J 8 bases, leaving 23 bases between the germline ends. Written as DNA, the CDR3 is TGTGCCACCAGTGACTCTATAAGGGGAACTCGGCTCGATGAGCAGTTCTTC. Its protein product is CATSDSIRGTRLDEQFF.

This clonotype occurred many times. The chain recombines TRBV9 with TRBJ2-3; 12 bases fit TRBD2. This CDR3 is built from 15 residues. V shed 4 bases and J 8 bases; nucleotides not matched to a gene: 8. Germline-derived CDR1 and CDR2 are SGDLS and YYNGEE. CDR3 loop: CASSPTSGSKGTQYF. CDR3 sequence (DNA): TGTGCCAGCAGCCCGACTAGCGGGAGTAAGGGTACGCAGTATTTT.

The chain uses TRBV7-2 and TRBJ2-1; no reliable D call. Germline CDR1 and CDR2: SGHTA and FQGNSA. V gave up 5 bases and J gave up 8 bases, with 13 bases separating them. The CDR3 has 13 residues. CDR3 in amino acids: CASSTEVWDEQFF. The DNA of the CDR3 is TGTGCCAGCAGCACCGAGGTGTGGGATGAGCAGTTCTTC.